This T cell receptor (beta chain) derives from a study of cytomegalovirus exposure and HLA in healthy donors (dated by TCRdb to about 2017). In the study overall: An earlier analysis of approximately 640 of the donors reported about 250 Gb of sequence data and roughly 100 million unique TCR beta sequences from about 200 million T cells. An early release that covered some 630 HLA-typed donors contained approximately 300 gigabases of sequencing data and about 93 million unique TCR sequences. Of the roughly 400 genotyped donors, 65% to 90% fell in the genetic ancestry cluster associated with self-reported Caucasian donors. The study was designed to test whether signatures of past pathogen exposure could be identified by cataloging public T cell receptors. The study profiled the T cell repertoires of under 700 subjects by immunosequencing and related them to cytomegalovirus serostatus. Besides the first cohort of 666 subjects, a separate validation cohort made up of some 110 different subjects was used. High-throughput TCR immunosequencing, statistical association of individual TCRs with disease status, and machine learning were combined to predict cytomegalovirus infection status. A later analysis re-analyzed previously published TCR beta repertoires from roughly 690 donors and added high-resolution HLA genotyping to study TCR occurrence patterns. Rather than using new phenotypic data, the later analysis identified candidate immune exposures from TCR beta sequences and from how often those sequences occurred across donors. In an earlier analysis of a few hundred of the donors, high-throughput TCR beta sequencing was used to judge whether each TCR beta V gene segment behaved as functional or pseudogenic. Donor age, sex, ethnicity and CMV serostatus were compiled together with the repertoire data. A later genetic analysis took genome-wide SNP genotypes for 398 of the 666 donors and used that subset as a discovery cohort. Every repertoire in the discovery cohort had been generated on one and the same sequencing platform. Both class I and class II loci were covered by HLA typing, at four-digit resolution. The number of typed donors differed by locus: 629-630 for A, B, C, DRB1 and DQB1; 522 for DQA1; approximately 600 for DPA1; and around 490 for DPB1. Several DR-DQ haplotypes were treated as single units for association and clustering because of strong linkage in the cohort. Across approximately 420 genotyped donors of the cohort, an average of roughly 250,000 unique TCR beta nucleotide sequences per donor were sequenced, and roughly 20% of those sequences were non-productive.

V is shortened by 5 bases, J by 2 bases, and the region joining them spans 9 bases. Based on the germline V gene (reference sequence), the CDR1 and CDR2 sequences are LNHDA and SQIVND. The CDR3 contains 13 residues, cysteine and phenylalanine counted. The sequence is cut down to CDR3 DNA, 39 bases in frame from base 1. Libraries were built with the immunoSEQ multiplex PCR assay. A mixture of 60 forward primers for TCR Vbeta segments and 13 reverse primers for TCR Jbeta segments was used in the multiplex PCR. The CDR3 region of rearranged TCR beta genes was amplified from genomic DNA with a multiplex PCR assay. The Illumina HiSeq System was used to sequence the amplified TCR beta libraries as 87-base-pair reads. Regarding the original processing steps: Across the roughly 640 repertoires, a later analysis counted tens of millions of unique TCR beta chains, 9.5 million to 12 million of which were shared by at least two donors. A nearest-neighbor algorithm error-corrected the raw reads and collapsed the reads into unique sequences, merging closely related sequences to remove PCR and sequencing errors. V, D and J gene segments were assigned by aligning CDR3 sequences to IMGT reference sequences. For a sequence to be retained, a match of at least six nucleotides to both a V gene segment and a J gene segment was required. Rearrangements were classified as productive when the CDR3 lacked stop codons and remained in frame with V and J, and all other rearrangements were classified as non-productive. CDR3 was defined according to IMGT convention as the region running from the second conserved V-encoded cysteine to the conserved J-encoded phenylalanine. The earlier analysis of about 620 of the donors excluded sequences that lacked an unambiguous match to a single V gene segment. In an earlier analysis of approximately 610 of the donors, V segments were called functional above 56.7% productive rearrangements and were called segregating when the between-donor standard deviation exceeded 5%. A statistical classification framework was built to diagnose cytomegalovirus status from the catalog of TCR beta chain sequences. In a later analysis, V and J genes were assigned by comparing TCR nucleotide sequences against IMGT/GENE-DB human TR gene sequences. A later analysis assigned CDR3 sequences and most-parsimonious VDJ recombination scenarios with the TCRdist pipeline. In a later analysis, every TCR beta chain was defined by the combination of its CDR3 amino acid sequence and its V-gene family, and reads without a unique V-gene family were dropped. To address suspected cross-contamination and a sequencing artifact, a later analysis removed some 620 highly shared, low-generation-probability nucleotide sequences. A later analysis calculated a clonal expansion index for each public chain from normalized within-repertoire ranks of inferred template counts. Generation probabilities in a later analysis came from a VDJ recombination model fitted to out-of-frame rearrangements, and those results were checked against IGoR. In a later analysis, TCR-TCR, TCR-HLA and TCR-CMV co-occurrence was scored with hypergeometric tests, and a repertoire-size bias correction was applied to TCR pairs. A later analysis estimated false discovery rates by permuting HLA or CMV assignments 20 times. In a later analysis, co-occurring TCRs were grouped using DBSCAN, with TCRdist sequence similarity added in when clustering inside HLA-allele-positive subsets. Repertoires with fewer than 30,000 or more than 120,000 public chains, plus five repertoires with anomalous nucleotide sharing, were excluded from co-occurrence clustering. TCRdb obtained this table from immuneACCESS and retained in-frame rearrangements with V and J assigned. These tables miss some clones; where compared with another copy, unresolved V genes account for less than half of the shortfall, and the remainder is unexplained. V, J and clone size derive from that table, while D and trimming were established from the DNA sequence. The sample table shows over 150,000 clones, and around 82% are seen once. The ten biggest clones cover roughly 10% of the sample.

In total, 500 to 700 healthy bone marrow donors made up the cohort. At the time of sampling, all cohort members were nominally healthy, though unrecorded immune exposures were likely present. The donor tested CMV seropositive, placing the donor among the 250 to 350 seropositive members of the cohort. Each donor provided a peripheral blood sample, and peripheral blood mononuclear cells were used for TCR beta sequencing. The Qiagen DNeasy Blood Extraction Kit was used to extract genomic DNA from the blood cell samples. This clone was seen a few times. Which antigen it targets is not known. No clone much larger than this one lies a single base away; base qualities are absent. Beyond this particular receptor, the publication reports: A total of roughly 160 TCR beta chains were listed by the study as associated with cytomegalovirus. Immune exposure information for the cohort was limited to CMV serostatus. The classifier was reported to diagnose cytomegalovirus status with high specificity and sensitivity in both the original cohort and the validation cohort. Only TCR beta chains were sequenced in this cohort, and the absence of alpha or paired-chain data limited detectable features. A further reported finding was that TCR beta sequences accurately predicted the HLA-A and HLA-B alleles for most subjects in the first cohort. Because HLA typing was missing for some donors at each locus, association tests included only the typed subset. The authors suggested that the approach could potentially be extended to other disease states and immunological phenotypes. In a later analysis, TCR association rates were found to vary across HLA loci, with the most associated TCRs seen for DRB1 alleles and the fewest for HLA-C alleles. A later analysis reported that several top co-occurrence clusters appeared linked to parvovirus B19, influenza, CMV and Epstein-Barr virus. A later genetic analysis associated a missense DCLRE1C variant with V-gene and J-gene trimming of TCR beta chains, and an independent cohort replicated the association. Correlated functional status among segregating V segments might be attributable to linkage disequilibrium, but an unknown experimental factor could not be ruled out. According to a later analysis, most CMV-associated TCR beta chains appeared to be HLA-restricted, and the HLA associations seemed to be driven largely by CMV exposure. Three of the identified cytomegalovirus-associated TCR beta chains were confirmed in vitro to be specific for cytomegalovirus antigens. The earlier analysis of approximately 590 of the donors excluded over 15 rarely observed V segments, including chromosome 9 orphons, because counts were too low. In an earlier analysis of around 600 of the donors, most TCR beta V segments were observed in productive rearrangements about 87% or about 30% of the time, broadly matching IMGT annotations. Most TCR sequences were seen in very few donors, while some public TCRs were found in many individuals. When HLA alleles, especially DR and DQ, strongly co-occurred, attributing TCR associations to individual alleles was difficult. In a later analysis, HLA-associated TCR beta chains showed more clonal expansion and lower generation probabilities than non-associated chains that were equally common. The presence/absence analyses assumed that sequencing depth was roughly uniform across donors, and that assumption may not be true. In a later analysis, around 15,000 TCR beta sequences were associated with specific HLA alleles at a false discovery rate of 0.05. In a later genetic analysis, fewer N-insertions in productive TCRs were reported among donors in an Asian-associated ancestry cluster than the roughly 710-donor mean. Some IMGT-functional V segments, including TRBV6-2 and TRBV6-3, could not be told apart with the 87-base-pair reads, so those segments were excluded. A group of highly shared sequence variants was considered likely to be a technical artifact of the sequencing pipeline.

The sample taken for sequencing was PBMCs. This clonotype was sampled from a man in his forties or fifties in good health and CMV-seropositive. This chain joins TRBV19 to TRBJ1-2, and the D gene may be TRBD1, 6 bases matching. The sequence in DNA is TGTGCCAGTAGTCCCGGACAGAACTATGGCTACACCTTC. Translated, this gives CASSPGQNYGYTF.